These 25 T cell receptor beta chains share one sample of origin, sequenced in a study of shared clonotypes between healthy human individuals. Repertoires were generated with immunoSEQ multiplex PCR, while TCRdb's copy carries only in-frame clones and drops some. The data hold 2 million to 2.5 million clones, with 80% to 95% observed a single time. The sample was naive CD4+ T cells from PBMCs. The sample's subset: CD45RA+ positively selected. The receptors here all came from a young man in good health. Some clones in this sample may be carry-over from other donors' samples.

This chain links TRBV4-3 with TRBJ1-5, with D unresolved. V lost 3 bases to trimming and J lost 4 bases, with 7 bases between them. This CDR3 has 13 residues. The germline CDR1 and CDR2 sequences are LGHNA and YSLEER. DNA of the CDR3: TGCGCCAGCAGCCATGAAGCTAATCAGCCCCAGCATTTT. It translates to CASSHEANQPQHF.

The chain uses TRBV5-1 and TRBJ2-4; the D is unclear. V lost 3 bases and J lost 10, with 14 bases in between. Germline assignment: CDR1 SGHRS and CDR2 YFSETQ. This CDR3 is 13 amino acids long. Written as DNA, the CDR3 is TGCGCCAGCAGCTCGGACGGACCAGCTATTCAGTACTTC. Amino acid sequence: CASSSDGPAIQYF.

V usage is TRBV2 and J usage is TRBJ1-2; D is unresolved. Deletions cut 2 bases from V and 2 bases from J, with 15 bases between. CDR1 is SNHLY, CDR2 FYNNEI, per germline. CDR3 length equals 16 residues. In nucleotides, the CDR3 is TGTGCCAGCAGTGAAAAGGGCGGCCGACTAAACTATGGCTACACCTTC. It translates to CASSEKGGRLNYGYTF.

This chain links TRBV19 with TRBJ1-3; D perhaps matches TRBD1 (5 bases). CDR3 size: 16 residues. Trimming shortened V by 3 bases and J by 0 bases, and 12 bases separated the two germline ends. Looked up from germline, CDR1 is LNHDA and CDR2 is SQIVND (reference sequence). CDR3 residues: CASSMGRLYSGNTIYF. The CDR3 DNA sequence: TGTGCCAGTAGTATGGGACGGCTATACTCTGGAAACACCATATATTTT.

This clone was seen more than once but under ten times. The V and J genes are TRBV5-4 and TRBJ1-3, with a possible D match to TRBD1 (5 bases). The CDR3 has 16 amino acids. Trimming shortened V by 0 bases and J by 0 bases, and 10 bases separated the two germline ends. Germline CDR1 and CDR2: SGHNT and YYREEE (reference sequence). CDR3 in DNA: TGTGCCAGCAGCTTGGGGGGACGGGCCTCTGGAAACACCATATATTTT. Amino acid sequence: CASSLGGRASGNTIYF.

This chain uses TRBV28 with TRBJ1-2, with 10 bases identical to TRBD1. The CDR3 runs 17 residues. Per the germline V gene, CDR1 is MDHEN and CDR2 is SYDVKM. J was trimmed by 6 bases and V by 1 base; bases with no gene match: 11. CDR3 loop: CASSLLPGQGNFHGYTF. In nucleotides, the CDR3 is TGTGCCAGCAGTTTATTACCGGGACAGGGGAATTTCCATGGCTACACCTTC.

The chain has TRBV29-1 and TRBJ1-4; D remains unclear. From germline, CDR1 is SQVTM and CDR2 ANQGSEA. Trimming pared 4 bases from V and 5 bases from J, leaving 8 bases between. The length of the CDR3 is 12 residues. The CDR3 DNA reads as TGCAGCGTTGTACAAGGAAATGAAAAACTGTTTTTT. This encodes CSVVQGNEKLFF.

This clone was recorded once. This chain links TRBV15 with TRBJ1-5, with TRBD1 as a possible D gene (6 bases). Germline V lookup: CDR1 LNHNV, CDR2 YYDKDF (reference sequence). Trimming took 3 bases from V and 7 from J, leaving 10 bases between them. The CDR3 is made up of 13 amino acids. The CDR3 DNA sequence: TGTGCCACCAGCAGTAGGGGGGAGCAGCCCCAGCATTTT. It yields the protein CATSSRGEQPQHF.

J is TRBJ1-2 and V is TRBV30, with D uncertain. With 4 bases removed from V and 4 bases from J, the gap between germline ends came to 10 bases. Germline-derived CDR1 and CDR2 are GTSNPN and SVGIG (reference sequence). The CDR3 is 12 residues long. CDR3 nucleotide sequence: TGTGCCTGGAATAGGGATCCCTATGGCTACACCTTC. It specifies CAWNRDPYGYTF.

This chain links TRBV6-5 with TRBJ1-1; D uncertain. The V gene's germline CDR1 is MNHEY and CDR2 SVGAGI. Trimming left V 6 bases short and J 1 base short, with 15 bases between. The CDR3 is made up of 15 amino acids. The CDR3 DNA reads TGTGCCAGCAGCCGAAAACCCCGACGGAACACTGAAGCTTTCTTT. Translation: CASSRKPRRNTEAFF.

The table lists this clone with a count of one. The chain carries TRBV14 and TRBJ2-2; D ambiguous. Germline V gives CDR1 SGHDN, CDR2 FVKESK. V lost 0 bases, J lost 6 bases, and 8 bases lay in between. This CDR3 is built from 14 residues. CDR3 in DNA: TGTGCCAGCAGCCAAGATATAGGGTCCGGGGAGCTGTTTTTT. Its protein is CASSQDIGSGELFF.

Worth noting for this clone: In the same sample, other DNA sequences code for this CDR3. The chain carries TRBV18 and TRBJ2-3; no clear D. Trimming pared 6 bases from V and 1 base from J, leaving 5 bases between. CDR3 length: 12 residues. CDR1 KGHSH and CDR2 LQKENI come from the germline V gene. The CDR3 here is CASSPRTDTQYF. The CDR3 nucleotides read TGTGCCAGCTCCCCCCGCACAGATACGCAGTATTTT.

The chain joins TRBV30 to TRBJ1-1, with 7 bases aligning to TRBD1. Germline V lookup: CDR1 GTSNPN, CDR2 SVGIG (reference sequence). V lost 2 bases, J lost 4 bases, and 4 bases stayed unmatched. The CDR3 is 13 residues long. CDR3 amino acids: CAWSLQGSTEAFF. The CDR3 nucleotides are TGTGCCTGGAGTCTACAGGGGAGCACTGAAGCTTTCTTT.

This chain connects TRBV5-6 to TRBJ2-5; 12 bases are a match to TRBD1. After removal of 2 bases from V and 3 bases from J, the junction contained 11 bases not matched to a gene. The CDR3 spans 18 residues. Germline CDR1 SGHDT, CDR2 YYEEEE. The CDR3 sequence is CASSLYGTGGAGKETQYF. For the CDR3, the DNA is TGTGCCAGCAGCTTATACGGGACAGGGGGCGCAGGTAAAGAGACCCAGTACTTC.

The V call is TRBV2, the J call TRBJ2-2; the D gene is possibly TRBD1 (5 bases). V lost 8 bases and J 6 bases, leaving 13 bases between the germline ends. The germline CDR1 and CDR2 sequences are SNHLY and FYNNEI. The CDR3 totals 13 residues. CDR3 DNA sequence: TGTGCCAGCGGCGAACAGGACCCCGGGGAGCTGTTTTTT. Amino acids: CASGEQDPGELFF.

V gene TRBV7-2 combines with J gene TRBJ1-2, with TRBD1 matching over 8 bases. From germline, CDR1 is SGHTA and CDR2 FQGNSA. The CDR3 totals 14 residues. Trimming removed 5 bases from V and 7 bases from J; junction bases left unmatched: 9. The CDR3 coding sequence is TGTGCCAGCAGCCCTACACAGGGGGTTGGTGGCTACACCTTC. Encoded protein: CASSPTQGVGGYTF.

The J gene is TRBJ2-1, the V gene TRBV5-1, with D perhaps TRBD2 (5 bases). V was clipped by 5 bases and J by 0 bases, with 12 bases between them. CDR3 length: 15 amino acids. Per germline, CDR1 SGHRS and CDR2 YFSETQ. CDR3 DNA: TGCGCCAGCAGATTGTCTGGGAGCTCCTACAATGAGCAGTTCTTC. Residues: CASRLSGSSYNEQFF.

This chain joins TRBV7-2 and TRBJ2-7; 12 bases are a match to TRBD2. J lost 4 bases, V lost 1 base, and 5 bases had no gene match. In germline, CDR1 is SGHTA, CDR2 FQGNSA. CDR3 length: 16 residues. This CDR3 is CASSLEASGRGYEQYF. In nucleotides, the CDR3 is TGTGCCAGCAGCTTAGAGGCTAGCGGGAGGGGGTACGAGCAGTACTTC.

The count of this clone is one. CDR3 residues: CASSLRVQGVQPQHF. The CDR3 DNA sequence: TGTGCCAGCAGCTTAAGGGTACAGGGGGTGCAGCCCCAGCATTTT. V gene TRBV7-2 combines with J gene TRBJ1-5; 8 nucleotides agree with TRBD1. CDR1 is SGHTA, CDR2 FQGNSA, per germline. V gave up 2 bases and J gave up 7 bases; unmatched junction bases: 7. The CDR3 loop spans 15 amino acids. The whole variable domain, remainder taken from reference TRBV7-2 and TRBJ1-5, is GAGVSQSPSNKVTEKGKDVELRCDPISGHTALYWYRQSLGQGLEFLIYFQGNSAPDKSGLPSDRFSAERTGGSVSTLTIQRTQQEDSAVYLCASSLRVQGVQPQHFGDGTRLSIL.

In regard to this clone: Different DNA sequences within this sample yield the same CDR3. The chain recombines TRBV5-4 with TRBJ2-1; D is unresolved. Trimming shortened V by 0 bases and J by 5 bases, and 6 bases separated the two germline ends. Germline CDR1 and CDR2: SGHNT and YYREEE (reference sequence). The CDR3 consists of 13 residues. As DNA, the CDR3 is TGTGCCAGCAGCTTGGGTCTAAACAATGAGCAGTTCTTC. Protein product: CASSLGLNNEQFF.

The V and J genes are TRBV28 and TRBJ1-1; D remains unclear. This CDR3 has 14 residues. With 4 bases removed from V and 1 base from J, the gap between germline ends came to 10 bases. CDR1 MDHEN and CDR2 SYDVKM come from the germline V gene. CDR3 in DNA: TGTGCCAGCAGTTCCCCACAGAAGAACACTGAAGCTTTCTTT. It specifies CASSSPQKNTEAFF.

The chain combines TRBV9 with TRBJ2-7; no clear D. Germline lookup yields CDR1 SGDLS and CDR2 YYNGEE. The V and J ends lost 4 bases and 0 bases respectively, with 11 bases between them. The CDR3 loop spans 14 amino acids. CDR3 region: CASSSFVNSYEQYF. The CDR3 region has the DNA TGTGCCAGCAGCTCGTTCGTGAACTCCTACGAGCAGTACTTC.

The rearrangement links TRBV29-1 to TRBJ2-7, with a tentative D call TRBD2 (7 bases). The V gene lost 1 base and the J gene lost 2 bases, with 18 bases spanning the gap. This CDR3 region has 16 residues. Germline CDR1 reads SQVTM; CDR2 reads ANQGSEA. DNA for the CDR3: TGCAGCGTTGAAGTGGGGGGGGCTAGCGAGACCTACGAGCAGTACTTC. Amino acid sequence: CSVEVGGASETYEQYF.

CDR3: CASSLERREGPYEQYF. The DNA for the CDR3 is TGCGCCAGCAGCTTGGAACGGCGGGAGGGCCCCTACGAGCAGTACTTC. The chain uses TRBV5-1 and TRBJ2-7; TRBD2 matches 9 bases. V lost 0 bases to trimming and J lost 2 bases; unmatched junction nucleotides: 6. Germline-derived CDR1 and CDR2 are SGHRS and YFSETQ. CDR3 length equals 16 residues.

There are a few counts of this clone. The rearrangement links TRBV6-1 to TRBJ1-3, with no clear D. CDR1 MNHNS and CDR2 SASEGT come from the germline V gene. V lost 8 bases to trimming and J lost 0 bases, with 14 bases between them. The CDR3 totals 15 residues. The chain's CDR3 is CASRLPLSSGNTIYF. Here the CDR3 DNA reads TGTGCCAGCCGATTACCGCTTAGCTCTGGAAACACCATATATTTT.